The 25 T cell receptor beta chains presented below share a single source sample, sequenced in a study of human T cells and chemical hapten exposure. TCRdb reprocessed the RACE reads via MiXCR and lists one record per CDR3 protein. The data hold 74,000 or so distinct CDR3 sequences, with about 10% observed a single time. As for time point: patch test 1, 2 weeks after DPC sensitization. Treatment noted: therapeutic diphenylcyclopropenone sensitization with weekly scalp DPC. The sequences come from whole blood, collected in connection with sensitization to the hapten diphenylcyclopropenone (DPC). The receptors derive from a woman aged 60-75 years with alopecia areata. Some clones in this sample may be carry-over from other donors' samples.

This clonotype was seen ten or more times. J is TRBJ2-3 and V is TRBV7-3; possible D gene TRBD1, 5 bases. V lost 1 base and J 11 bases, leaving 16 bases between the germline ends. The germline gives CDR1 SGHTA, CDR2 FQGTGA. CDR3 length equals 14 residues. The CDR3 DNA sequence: TGTGCCAGCAGCTTAAAGCTTTCCGGACACCAGCAGTATTTT. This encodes CASSLKLSGHQQYF.

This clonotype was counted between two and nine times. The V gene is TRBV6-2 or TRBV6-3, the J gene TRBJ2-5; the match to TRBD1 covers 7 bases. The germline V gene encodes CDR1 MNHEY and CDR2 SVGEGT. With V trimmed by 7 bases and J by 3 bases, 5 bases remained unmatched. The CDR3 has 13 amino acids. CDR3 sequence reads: CASKETGKETQYF. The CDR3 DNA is TGTGCCAGCAAGGAGACAGGGAAAGAGACCCAGTACTTC.

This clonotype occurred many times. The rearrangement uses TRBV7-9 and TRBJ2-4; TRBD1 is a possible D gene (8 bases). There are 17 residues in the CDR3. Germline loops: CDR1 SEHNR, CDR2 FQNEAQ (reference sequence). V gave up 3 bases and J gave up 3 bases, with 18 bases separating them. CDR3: CASSFTPDREGKNIQYF. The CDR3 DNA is TGTGCCAGCAGCTTCACCCCGGACAGGGAGGGCAAAAACATTCAGTACTTC.

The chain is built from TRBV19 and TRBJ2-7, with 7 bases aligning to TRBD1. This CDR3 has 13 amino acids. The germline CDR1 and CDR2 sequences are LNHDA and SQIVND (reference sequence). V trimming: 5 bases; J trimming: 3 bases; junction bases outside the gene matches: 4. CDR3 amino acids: CASSRGGYYEQYF. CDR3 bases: TGTGCCAGTAGTCGAGGGGGCTACTACGAGCAGTACTTC.

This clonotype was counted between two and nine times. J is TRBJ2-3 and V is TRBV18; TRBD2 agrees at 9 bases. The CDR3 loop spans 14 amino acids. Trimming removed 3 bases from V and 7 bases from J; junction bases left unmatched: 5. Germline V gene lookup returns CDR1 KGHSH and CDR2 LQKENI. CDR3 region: CASSPRGGRYTQYF. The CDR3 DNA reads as TGTGCCAGCTCACCGCGGGGGGGCAGATATACGCAGTATTTT.

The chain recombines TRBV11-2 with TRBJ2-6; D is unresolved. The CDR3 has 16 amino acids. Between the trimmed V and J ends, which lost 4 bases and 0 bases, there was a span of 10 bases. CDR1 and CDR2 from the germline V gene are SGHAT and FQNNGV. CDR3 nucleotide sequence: TGTGCCAGCAGCTCCCCGGCCGGCTCTGGGGCCAACGTCCTGACTTTC. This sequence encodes CASSSPAGSGANVLTF.

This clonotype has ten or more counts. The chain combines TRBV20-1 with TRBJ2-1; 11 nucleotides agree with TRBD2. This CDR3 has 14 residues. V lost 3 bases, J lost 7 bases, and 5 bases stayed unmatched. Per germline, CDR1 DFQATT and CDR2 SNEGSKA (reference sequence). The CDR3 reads CSASSGGAKNEQFF. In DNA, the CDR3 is TGCAGTGCTAGTAGCGGGGGGGCCAAAAATGAGCAGTTCTTC.

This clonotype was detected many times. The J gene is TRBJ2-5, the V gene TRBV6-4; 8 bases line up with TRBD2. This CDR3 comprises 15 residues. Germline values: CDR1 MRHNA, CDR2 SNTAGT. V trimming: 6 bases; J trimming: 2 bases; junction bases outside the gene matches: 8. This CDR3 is CASRGVSGEQETQYF. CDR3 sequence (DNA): TGTGCCAGCAGAGGGGTTAGCGGGGAACAAGAGACCCAGTACTTC.

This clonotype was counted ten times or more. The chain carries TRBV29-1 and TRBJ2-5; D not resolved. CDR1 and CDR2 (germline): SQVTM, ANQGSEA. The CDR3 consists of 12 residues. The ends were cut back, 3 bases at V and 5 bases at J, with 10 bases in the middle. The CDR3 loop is CSVDQVRETQYF. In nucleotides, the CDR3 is TGCAGCGTTGACCAGGTCCGGGAGACCCAGTACTTC.

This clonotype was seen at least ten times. The CDR3 loop is CASSLGTGQETQYF. CDR3 coding DNA: TGTGCCAGCAGCCTCGGGACAGGCCAAGAGACCCAGTACTTC. The chain joins TRBV12-3 or TRBV12-4 to TRBJ2-5, with 8 bases aligning to TRBD1. The CDR3 has 14 residues. V dropped 6 bases and J dropped 1; count of bases not matched to a gene: 4.

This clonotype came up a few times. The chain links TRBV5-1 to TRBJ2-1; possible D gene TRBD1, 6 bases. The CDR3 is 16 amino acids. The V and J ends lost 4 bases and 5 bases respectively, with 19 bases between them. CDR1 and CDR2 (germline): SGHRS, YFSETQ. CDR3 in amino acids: CASSPRDNQRDNEQFF. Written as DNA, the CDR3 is TGCGCCAGCAGCCCCAGGGACAACCAAAGGGACAATGAGCAGTTCTTC. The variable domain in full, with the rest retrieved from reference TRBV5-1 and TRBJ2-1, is KAGVTQTPRYLIKTRGQQVTLSCSPISGHRSVSWYQQTPGQGLQFLFEYFSETQRNKGNFPGRFSGRQFSNSRSEMNVSTLELGDSALYLCASSPRDNQRDNEQFFGPGTRLTVL.

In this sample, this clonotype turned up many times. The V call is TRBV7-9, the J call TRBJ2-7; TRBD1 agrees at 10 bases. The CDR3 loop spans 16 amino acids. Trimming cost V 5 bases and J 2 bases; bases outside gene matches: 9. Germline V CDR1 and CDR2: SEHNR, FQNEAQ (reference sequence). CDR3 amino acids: CASSESGTGVPYEQYF. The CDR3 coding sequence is TGTGCCAGCAGCGAATCCGGGACAGGGGTCCCCTACGAGCAGTACTTC.

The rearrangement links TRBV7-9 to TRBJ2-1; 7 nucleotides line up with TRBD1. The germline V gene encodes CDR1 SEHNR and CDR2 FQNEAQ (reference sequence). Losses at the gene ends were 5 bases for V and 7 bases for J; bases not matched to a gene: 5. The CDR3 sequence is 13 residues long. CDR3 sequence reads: CASSPGQWNEQFF. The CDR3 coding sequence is TGTGCCAGCAGCCCGGGACAGTGGAATGAGCAGTTCTTC.

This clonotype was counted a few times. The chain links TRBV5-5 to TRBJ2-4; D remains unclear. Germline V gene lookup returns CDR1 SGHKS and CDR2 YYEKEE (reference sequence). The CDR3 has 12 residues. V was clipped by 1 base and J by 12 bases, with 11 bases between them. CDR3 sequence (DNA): TGTGCCAGCAGCTTGTGTGAGCTAAGTCAGTACTTC. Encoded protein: CASSLCELSQYF.

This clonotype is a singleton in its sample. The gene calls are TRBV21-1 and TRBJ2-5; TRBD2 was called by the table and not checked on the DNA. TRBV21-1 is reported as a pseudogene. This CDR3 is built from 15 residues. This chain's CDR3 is CASSKGLLEGETQYF. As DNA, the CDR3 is TGTGCCAGCAGCAAGGGACTCCTCGAGGGGGAGACCCAGTACTTC.

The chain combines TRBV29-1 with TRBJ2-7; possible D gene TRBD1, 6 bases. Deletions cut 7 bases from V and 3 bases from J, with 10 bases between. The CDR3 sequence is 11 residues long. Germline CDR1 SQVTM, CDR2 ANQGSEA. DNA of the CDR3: TGCAGCGCCAGACAGGACTACGAGCAGTACTTC. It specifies CSARQDYEQYF.

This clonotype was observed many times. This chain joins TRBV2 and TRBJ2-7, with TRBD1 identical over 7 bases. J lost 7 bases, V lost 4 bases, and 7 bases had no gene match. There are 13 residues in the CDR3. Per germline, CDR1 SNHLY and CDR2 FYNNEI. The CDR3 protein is CASSGQGVWEQYF. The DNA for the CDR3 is TGTGCCAGCAGTGGCCAGGGGGTTTGGGAGCAGTACTTC.

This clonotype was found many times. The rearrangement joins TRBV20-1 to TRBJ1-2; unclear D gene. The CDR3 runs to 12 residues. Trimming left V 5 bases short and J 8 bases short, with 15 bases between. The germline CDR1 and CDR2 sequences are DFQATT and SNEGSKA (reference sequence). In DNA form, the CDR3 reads TGCAGTGCTTTTCCGATCGGTAGGGGCTACACCTTC. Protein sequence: CSAFPIGRGYTF.

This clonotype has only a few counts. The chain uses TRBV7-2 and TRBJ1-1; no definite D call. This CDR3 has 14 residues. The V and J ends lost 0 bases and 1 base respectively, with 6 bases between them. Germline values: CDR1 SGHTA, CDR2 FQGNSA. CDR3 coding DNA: TGTGCCAGCAGCTTAGCGCCGGGGAACACTGAAGCTTTCTTT. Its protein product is CASSLAPGNTEAFF.

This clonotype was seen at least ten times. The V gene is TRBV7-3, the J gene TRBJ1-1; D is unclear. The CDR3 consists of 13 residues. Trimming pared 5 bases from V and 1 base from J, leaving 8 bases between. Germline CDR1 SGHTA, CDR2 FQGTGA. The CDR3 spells CASSRSENTEAFF. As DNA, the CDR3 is TGTGCCAGCAGCCGCAGCGAGAACACTGAAGCTTTCTTT.

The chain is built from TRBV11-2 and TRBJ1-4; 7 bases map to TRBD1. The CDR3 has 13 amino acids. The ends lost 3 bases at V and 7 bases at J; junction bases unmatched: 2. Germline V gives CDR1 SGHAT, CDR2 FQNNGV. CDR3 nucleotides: TGTGCCAGCAGCTTTGACAGGGTTGAAAAACTGTTTTTT. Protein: CASSFDRVEKLFF.

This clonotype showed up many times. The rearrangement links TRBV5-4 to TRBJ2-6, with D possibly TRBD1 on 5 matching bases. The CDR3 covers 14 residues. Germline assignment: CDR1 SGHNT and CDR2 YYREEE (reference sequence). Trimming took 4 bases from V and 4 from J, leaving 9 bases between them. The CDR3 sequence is CASSPQGGANVLTF. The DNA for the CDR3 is TGTGCCAGCAGCCCGCAGGGAGGGGCCAACGTCCTGACTTTC.

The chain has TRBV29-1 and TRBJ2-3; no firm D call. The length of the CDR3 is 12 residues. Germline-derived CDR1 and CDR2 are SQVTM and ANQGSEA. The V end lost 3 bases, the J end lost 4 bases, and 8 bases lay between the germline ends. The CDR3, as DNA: TGCAGCGTTGAGAGTGGGGCAGATACGCAGTATTTT. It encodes CSVESGADTQYF.

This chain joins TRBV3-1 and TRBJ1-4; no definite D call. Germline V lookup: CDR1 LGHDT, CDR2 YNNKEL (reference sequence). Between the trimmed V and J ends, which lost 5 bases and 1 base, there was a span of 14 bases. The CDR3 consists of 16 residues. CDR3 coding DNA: TGTGCCAGCAGCTCCCGGCTGGGGAGAACTAATGAAAAACTGTTTTTT. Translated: CASSSRLGRTNEKLFF.

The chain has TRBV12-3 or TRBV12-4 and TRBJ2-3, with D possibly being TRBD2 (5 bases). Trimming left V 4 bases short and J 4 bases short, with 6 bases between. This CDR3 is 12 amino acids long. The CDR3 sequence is CASSSAADTQYF. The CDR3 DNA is TGTGCCAGCAGTTCAGCGGCAGATACGCAGTATTTT.